This is a list of T cell receptor beta chains from one sample in a study of technical replicates of blood from a few donors. The assay was immunoSEQ multiplex PCR, and TCRdb's table has in-frame clones only and misses some. The sample lists about 84,000 clones; 97% were seen once. Sequenced material: T cells isolated from PBMCs. All receptors derive from a human donor in good health. The CDR3 runs from the conserved cysteine through the conserved F or W. Fields, in order: J gene, clone size, D gene, V gene, CDR3 DNA, CDR3 protein. D genes are given only for firm matches. Size is stated for part of the rows, as once, few or many counts, or as a class when the clone is expanded.

J gene: TRBJ2-7; clone size: .; D gene: .; V gene: TRBV7-9; CDR3 DNA: TGTGCCAGCAGCCCAACCACTAGCCCCCGGGGCTCCTACGAGCAGTACTTC; CDR3 protein: CASSPTTSPRGSYEQYF
J gene: TRBJ2-1; clone size: once; D gene: .; V gene: TRBV27; CDR3 DNA: TGTGCCAGCAGTACCCCAGGGAAACGACAGTTCTTC; CDR3 protein: CASSTPGKRQFF
J gene: TRBJ2-1; clone size: .; D gene: TRBD2; V gene: TRBV11-2; CDR3 DNA: TGTGCCAGCACCCTCAGGAGCGGGGGATACAATGAGCAGTTCTTC; CDR3 protein: CASTLRSGGYNEQFF
J gene: TRBJ2-2; clone size: .; D gene: TRBD2; V gene: TRBV5-1; CDR3 DNA: TGCGCCAGCAGCAACCGGGGGGGCCGGTGGACCGGGGAGCTGTTTTTT; CDR3 protein: CASSNRGGRWTGELFF
J gene: TRBJ2-2; clone size: .; D gene: .; V gene: TRBV5-1; CDR3 DNA: TGCGCCAGCAGCTTGGTCTTAGCGAACACCGGGGAGCTGTTTTTT; CDR3 protein: CASSLVLANTGELFF
J gene: TRBJ2-1; clone size: .; D gene: TRBD2; V gene: TRBV11-1; CDR3 DNA: TGTGCCAGCAGTTTAGCGGGAGAAAGCTATGAGCAGTTCTTC; CDR3 protein: CASSLAGESYEQFF
J gene: TRBJ2-3; clone size: .; D gene: .; V gene: TRBV9; CDR3 DNA: TGTGCCAGCAGCACCTACGATGCAGATACGCAGTATTTT; CDR3 protein: CASSTYDADTQYF
J gene: TRBJ2-1; clone size: once; D gene: TRBD1; V gene: TRBV6-5; CDR3 DNA: TGTGCCAGCAGCAGACCGGGACAGGGGAGGACTGAGCAGTTCTTC; CDR3 protein: CASSRPGQGRTEQFF
J gene: TRBJ1-1; clone size: .; D gene: .; V gene: TRBV5-4; CDR3 DNA: TGTGCCAGCAGCCCAACAGGGACTGAAGCTTTCTTT; CDR3 protein: CASSPTGTEAFF
J gene: TRBJ2-2; clone size: .; D gene: TRBD2; V gene: TRBV27; CDR3 DNA: TGTGCCAGCAGTAGAACTAGCGGGAGATTGTACGGGGAGCTGTTTTTT; CDR3 protein: CASSRTSGRLYGELFF
J gene: TRBJ1-2; clone size: .; D gene: .; V gene: TRBV7-9; CDR3 DNA: TGTGCCAGCAGCTTGACAGAAGAGAACTATGGCTACACCTTC; CDR3 protein: CASSLTEENYGYTF
J gene: TRBJ2-3; clone size: once; D gene: TRBD2; V gene: TRBV27; CDR3 DNA: TGTGCCAGCAGTCCCTATAGCGGGAGAGGCCCAGATACGCAGTATTTT; CDR3 protein: CASSPYSGRGPDTQYF
J gene: TRBJ2-7; clone size: .; D gene: TRBD2; V gene: TRBV28; CDR3 DNA: TGTGCCAGCAGGGTACTAGCGGGGAGCTCCTACGAGCAGTACTTC; CDR3 protein: CASRVLAGSSYEQYF
J gene: TRBJ1-4; clone size: .; D gene: TRBD1; V gene: TRBV14; CDR3 DNA: TGTGCCAGCAGCCACTTATCGGACAGGGGAGGTGAAAAACTGTTTTTT; CDR3 protein: CASSHLSDRGGEKLFF
J gene: TRBJ2-2; clone size: .; D gene: TRBD1; V gene: TRBV10-3; CDR3 DNA: TGTGCCATCACCCTAGACAGGGCAGGCGGGGAGCTGTTTTTT; CDR3 protein: CAITLDRAGGELFF
J gene: TRBJ2-1; clone size: .; D gene: .; V gene: TRBV4-1; CDR3 DNA: TGCGCCAGCAGCCAACGTCAGGATAACAATGAGCAGTTCTTC; CDR3 protein: CASSQRQDNNEQFF
J gene: TRBJ1-5; clone size: once; D gene: .; V gene: TRBV19; CDR3 DNA: TGTGCCACCGCGGGAGCGGCGGTTTATAGCAATCAGCCCCAGCATTTT; CDR3 protein: CATAGAAVYSNQPQHF
J gene: TRBJ2-1; clone size: .; D gene: .; V gene: TRBV29-1; CDR3 DNA: TGCAGCGTTGACGGTAGGGGTGGGAATGAGCAGTTCTTC; CDR3 protein: CSVDGRGGNEQFF
J gene: TRBJ1-1; clone size: .; D gene: .; V gene: TRBV7-8; CDR3 DNA: TGTGCCAGCAGCTTAGTCAGAGGGCAGCTGAACACTGAAGCTTTCTTT; CDR3 protein: CASSLVRGQLNTEAFF
J gene: TRBJ1-4; clone size: .; D gene: TRBD1; V gene: TRBV7-9; CDR3 DNA: TGTGCCAGCAGCTTCAGACAGGGGATTGAAAAACTGTTTTTT; CDR3 protein: CASSFRQGIEKLFF
J gene: TRBJ2-5; clone size: .; D gene: TRBD1; V gene: TRBV4-1; CDR3 DNA: TGCGCCAGCAGTAAACAGGGGGCGGGAGAGACCCAGTACTTC; CDR3 protein: CASSKQGAGETQYF
J gene: TRBJ2-7; clone size: .; D gene: .; V gene: TRBV4-2; CDR3 DNA: TGTGCCAGCAGCACGACTAACTACGAGCAGTACTTC; CDR3 protein: CASSTTNYEQYF
J gene: TRBJ2-1; clone size: .; D gene: TRBD2; V gene: TRBV15; CDR3 DNA: TGTGCCACCAGCAGAAAGGGGACTAGCGGGAGGGTCTACAATGAGCAGTTCTTC; CDR3 protein: CATSRKGTSGRVYNEQFF
J gene: TRBJ2-7; clone size: once; D gene: .; V gene: TRBV7-9; CDR3 DNA: TGTGCCAGCAGAGATGGAGGGGAAGGTTCCTACGAGCAGTACTTC; CDR3 protein: CASRDGGEGSYEQYF
J gene: TRBJ2-7; clone size: .; D gene: .; V gene: TRBV4-1; CDR3 DNA: TGCGCCAGCAGCCAAGCGGAGTCCTACGAGCAGTACTTC; CDR3 protein: CASSQAESYEQYF
J gene: TRBJ2-7; clone size: .; D gene: .; V gene: TRBV6-5; CDR3 DNA: TGTGCCAGCAGCTCTCCCCAGGGCTACGAGCAGTACTTC; CDR3 protein: CASSSPQGYEQYF
J gene: TRBJ1-2; clone size: .; D gene: .; V gene: TRBV5-1; CDR3 DNA: TGCGCCAGCAGCTCCCCTACGGGGGGTAGCGGGGATGGCTACACCTTC; CDR3 protein: CASSSPTGGSGDGYTF
J gene: TRBJ1-1; clone size: .; D gene: .; V gene: TRBV25-1; CDR3 DNA: TGTGCCAGCTCCCAAGGGGGGAACACTGAAGCTTTCTTT; CDR3 protein: CASSQGGNTEAFF
J gene: TRBJ1-1; clone size: few; D gene: TRBD1; V gene: TRBV11-3; CDR3 DNA: TGTGCCAGCAGCGGACAGGCTAACACTGAAGCTTTCTTT; CDR3 protein: CASSGQANTEAFF
J gene: TRBJ1-2; clone size: .; D gene: .; V gene: TRBV4-1; CDR3 DNA: TGCGCCAGCAGCCAAGATCCCCTGGCGGACTATGGCTACACCTTC; CDR3 protein: CASSQDPLADYGYTF
J gene: TRBJ1-4; clone size: .; D gene: .; V gene: TRBV28; CDR3 DNA: TGTGCCAGCAGTTTAGTAGTCCCGGGTAGGGAAAAACTGTTTTTT; CDR3 protein: CASSLVVPGREKLFF
J gene: TRBJ1-1; clone size: .; D gene: TRBD1; V gene: TRBV6-6; CDR3 DNA: TGTGCCAGCAGTTCTTCCCAGGGGGCTGGGAACACTGAAGCTTTCTTT; CDR3 protein: CASSSSQGAGNTEAFF
J gene: TRBJ1-1; clone size: .; D gene: .; V gene: TRBV5-6; CDR3 DNA: TGTGCCAGCAGCTCTTACAGGGTGAACACTGAAGCTTTCTTT; CDR3 protein: CASSSYRVNTEAFF
J gene: TRBJ1-1; clone size: .; D gene: TRBD1; V gene: TRBV27; CDR3 DNA: TGTGCCAGCAGGGGACAGGGCTCTATTGTGAACACTGAAGCTTTCTTT; CDR3 protein: CASRGQGSIVNTEAFF
J gene: TRBJ1-2; clone size: .; D gene: .; V gene: TRBV7-9; CDR3 DNA: TGTGCCAGCAGCTTAGCTCTGGGATTAGCGGATGGCTACACCTTC; CDR3 protein: CASSLALGLADGYTF
J gene: TRBJ2-3; clone size: .; D gene: .; V gene: TRBV4-1; CDR3 DNA: TGCGCCAGCAGCCAATACTATCGGGATACGCAGTATTTT; CDR3 protein: CASSQYYRDTQYF
J gene: TRBJ1-1; clone size: .; D gene: .; V gene: TRBV5-1; CDR3 DNA: TGCGCCAGCAGCTTGGTCGGGGAGGGCACTGAAGCTTTCTTT; CDR3 protein: CASSLVGEGTEAFF
J gene: TRBJ1-6; clone size: .; D gene: .; V gene: TRBV6-4; CDR3 DNA: TGTGCCAGCAGTGATCGCTCCTATAATTCACCCCTCCACTTT; CDR3 protein: CASSDRSYNSPLHF
J gene: TRBJ2-7; clone size: .; D gene: TRBD2; V gene: TRBV2; CDR3 DNA: TGTGCCAGCAGACCGACTAGCGGGACCTACGAGCAGTACTTC; CDR3 protein: CASRPTSGTYEQYF